The source of this T cell receptor (beta chain) is a study of blood T cell repertoires in COVID-19. Overall study context: Specimens from acute and convalescent COVID-19 originated in the United States, Italy and Spain.

Original data processing: Amplification of reference gene primers provided the estimated nucleated cell counts. Clones were read by immunoSEQ multiplex PCR, and TCRdb kept only the in-frame ones, dropping some. The V and J calls and the clone size are those of that table, but D and trimming were determined from the DNA. There are 150,000 to 180,000 clones in the sample; about 90% occur only once, and 0.5% to 0.6% lies in the top ten. The source of this sequence is a man between 45 and 60 years old with acute or convalescent COVID-19. Sequencing input: peripheral blood.

CDR3 protein: CASSLMPILAGGIDKNIQYF. The CDR3 DNA sequence: TGTGCCAGCAGCTTAATGCCCATTTTAGCGGGAGGAATTGACAAAAACATTCAGTACTTC. The V and J genes are TRBV7-3 and TRBJ2-4, with 10 bases matching TRBD2. V dropped 1 base and J dropped 3; count of bases not matched to a gene: 15. Germline-derived CDR1 and CDR2 are SGHTA and FQGTGA. The CDR3 sequence is 20 residues long.